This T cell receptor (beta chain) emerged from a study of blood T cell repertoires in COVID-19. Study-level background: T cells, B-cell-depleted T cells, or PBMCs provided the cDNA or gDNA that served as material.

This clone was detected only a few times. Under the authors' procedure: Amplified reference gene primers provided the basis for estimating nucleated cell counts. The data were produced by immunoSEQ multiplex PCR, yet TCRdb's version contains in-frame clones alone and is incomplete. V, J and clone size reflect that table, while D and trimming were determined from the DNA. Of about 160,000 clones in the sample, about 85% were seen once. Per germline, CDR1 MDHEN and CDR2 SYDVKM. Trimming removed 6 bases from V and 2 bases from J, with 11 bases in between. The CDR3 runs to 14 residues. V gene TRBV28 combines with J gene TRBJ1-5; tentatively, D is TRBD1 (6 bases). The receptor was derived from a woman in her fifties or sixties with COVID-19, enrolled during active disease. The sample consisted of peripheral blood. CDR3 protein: CASRGGSGNQPQHF. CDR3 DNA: TGTGCCAGCAGAGGGGGTTCGGGCAATCAGCCCCAGCATTTT.